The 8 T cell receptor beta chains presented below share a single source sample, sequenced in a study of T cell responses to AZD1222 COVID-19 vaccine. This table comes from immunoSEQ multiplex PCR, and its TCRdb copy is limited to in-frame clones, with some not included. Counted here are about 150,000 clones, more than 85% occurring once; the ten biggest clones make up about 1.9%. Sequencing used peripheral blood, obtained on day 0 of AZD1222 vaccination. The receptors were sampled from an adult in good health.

CDR3 region: CASSLSHPGPEAFF. CDR3 sequence (DNA): TGTGCCAGCAGTTTATCACACCCTGGGCCTGAAGCTTTCTTT. This sequence joins TRBV27 and TRBJ1-1; no definite D call. V lost 0 bases and J lost 6, with 11 bases in between. CDR1 MNHEY and CDR2 SMNVEV come from the germline V gene (reference sequence). The length of the CDR3 is 14 residues.

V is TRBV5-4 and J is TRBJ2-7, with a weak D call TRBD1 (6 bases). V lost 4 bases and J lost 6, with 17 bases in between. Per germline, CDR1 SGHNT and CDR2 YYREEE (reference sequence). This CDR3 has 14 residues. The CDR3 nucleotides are TGTGCCAGCAGCCCCCGTTACAGGGATAGCGAGCAGTACTTC. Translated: CASSPRYRDSEQYF.

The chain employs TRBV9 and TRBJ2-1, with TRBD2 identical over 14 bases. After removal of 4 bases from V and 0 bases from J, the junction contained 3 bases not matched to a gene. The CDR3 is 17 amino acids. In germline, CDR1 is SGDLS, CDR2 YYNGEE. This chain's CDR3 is CASSKGTSGSSYNEQFF. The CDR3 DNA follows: TGTGCCAGCAGCAAGGGGACTAGCGGGAGCTCCTACAATGAGCAGTTCTTC.

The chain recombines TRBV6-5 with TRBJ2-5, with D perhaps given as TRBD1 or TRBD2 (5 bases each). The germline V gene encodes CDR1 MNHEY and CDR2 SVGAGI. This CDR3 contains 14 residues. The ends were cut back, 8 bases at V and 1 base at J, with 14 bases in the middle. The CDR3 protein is CASGARDRQETQYF. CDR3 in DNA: TGTGCCAGCGGGGCCCGGGATCGCCAAGAGACCCAGTACTTC.

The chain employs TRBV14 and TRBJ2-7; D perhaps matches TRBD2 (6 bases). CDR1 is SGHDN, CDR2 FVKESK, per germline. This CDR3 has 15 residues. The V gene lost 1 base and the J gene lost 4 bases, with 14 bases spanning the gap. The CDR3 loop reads CASSQGVGRVYEQYF. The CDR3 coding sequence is TGTGCCAGCAGCCAAGGGGTCGGGAGAGTTTACGAGCAGTACTTC. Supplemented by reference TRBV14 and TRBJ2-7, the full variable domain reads EAGVTQFPSHSVIEKGQTVTLRCDPISGHDNLYWYRRVMGKEIKFLLHFVKESKQDESGMPNNRFLAERTGGTYSTLKVQPAELEDSGVYFCASSQGVGRVYEQYFGPGTRLTVT.

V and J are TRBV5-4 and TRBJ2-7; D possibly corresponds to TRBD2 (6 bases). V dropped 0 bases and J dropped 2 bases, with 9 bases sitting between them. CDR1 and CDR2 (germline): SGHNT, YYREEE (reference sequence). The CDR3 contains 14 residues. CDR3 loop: CASSLASGAYEQYF. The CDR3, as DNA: TGTGCCAGCAGCTTGGCTTCGGGAGCCTACGAGCAGTACTTC.

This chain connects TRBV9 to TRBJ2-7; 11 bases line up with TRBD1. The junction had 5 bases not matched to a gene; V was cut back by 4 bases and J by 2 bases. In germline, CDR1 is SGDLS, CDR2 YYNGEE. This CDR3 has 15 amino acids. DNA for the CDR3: TGTGCCAGCAGCCCCCCGGGACAGGGGGCCTACGAGCAGTACTTC. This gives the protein CASSPPGQGAYEQYF.

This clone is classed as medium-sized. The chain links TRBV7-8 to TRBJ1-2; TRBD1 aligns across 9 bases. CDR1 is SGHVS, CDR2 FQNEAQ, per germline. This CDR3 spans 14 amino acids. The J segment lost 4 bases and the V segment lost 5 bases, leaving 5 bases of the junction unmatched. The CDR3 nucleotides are TGTGCCAGCAGCCCGCCGACAGGGGGCTATGGCTACACCTTC. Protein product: CASSPPTGGYGYTF.